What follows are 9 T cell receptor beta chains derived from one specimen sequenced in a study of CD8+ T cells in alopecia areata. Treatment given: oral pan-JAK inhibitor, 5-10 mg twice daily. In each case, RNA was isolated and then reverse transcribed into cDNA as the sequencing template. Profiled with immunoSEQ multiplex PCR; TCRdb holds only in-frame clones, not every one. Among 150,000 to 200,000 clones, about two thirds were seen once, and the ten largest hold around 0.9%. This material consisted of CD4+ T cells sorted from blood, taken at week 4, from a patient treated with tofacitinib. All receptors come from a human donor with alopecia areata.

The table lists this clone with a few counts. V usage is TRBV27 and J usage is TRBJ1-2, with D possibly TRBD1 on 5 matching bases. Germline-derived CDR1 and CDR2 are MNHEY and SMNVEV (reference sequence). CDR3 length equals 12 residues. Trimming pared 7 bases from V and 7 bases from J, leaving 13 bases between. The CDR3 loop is CASTIRGSGYTF. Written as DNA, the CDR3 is TGTGCCAGCACCATTAGGGGAAGTGGCTACACCTTC.

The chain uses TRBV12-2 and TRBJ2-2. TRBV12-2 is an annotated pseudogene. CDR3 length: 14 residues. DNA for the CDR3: TGTGCAAGTCGTCTCAGCTATAACACCGGGGAGCTGTTTTTT. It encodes CASRLSYNTGELFF.

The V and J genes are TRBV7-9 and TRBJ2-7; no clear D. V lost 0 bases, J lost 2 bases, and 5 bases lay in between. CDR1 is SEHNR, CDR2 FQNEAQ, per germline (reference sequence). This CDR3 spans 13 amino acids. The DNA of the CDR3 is TGTGCCAGCAGCTTAGCGTTGACCTACGAGCAGTACTTC. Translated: CASSLALTYEQYF.

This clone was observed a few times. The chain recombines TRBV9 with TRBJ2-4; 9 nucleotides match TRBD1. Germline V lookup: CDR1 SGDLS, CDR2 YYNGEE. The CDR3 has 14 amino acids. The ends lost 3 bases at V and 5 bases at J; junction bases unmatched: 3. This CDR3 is CASSARQGENIQYF. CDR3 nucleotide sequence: TGTGCCAGCAGCGCAAGACAGGGGGAAAACATTCAGTACTTC. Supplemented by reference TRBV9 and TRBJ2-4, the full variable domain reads DSGVTQTPKHLITATGQRVTLRCSPRSGDLSVYWYQQSLDQGLQFLIQYYNGEERAKGNILERFSAQQFPDLHSELNLSSLELGDSALYFCASSARQGENIQYFGAGTRLSVL.

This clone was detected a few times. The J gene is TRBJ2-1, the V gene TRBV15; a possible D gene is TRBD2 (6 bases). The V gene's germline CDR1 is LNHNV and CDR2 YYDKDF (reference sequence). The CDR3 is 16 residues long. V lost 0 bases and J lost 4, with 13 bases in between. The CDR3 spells CATSRDGGVRYNEQFF. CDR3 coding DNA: TGTGCCACCAGCAGAGATGGCGGGGTCCGATACAATGAGCAGTTCTTC. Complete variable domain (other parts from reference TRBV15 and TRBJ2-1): DAMVIQNPRYQVTQFGKPVTLSCSQTLNHNVMYWYQQKSSQAPKLLFHYYDKDFNNEADTPDNFQSRRPNTSFCFLDIRSPGLGDTAMYLCATSRDGGVRYNEQFFGPGTRLTVL.

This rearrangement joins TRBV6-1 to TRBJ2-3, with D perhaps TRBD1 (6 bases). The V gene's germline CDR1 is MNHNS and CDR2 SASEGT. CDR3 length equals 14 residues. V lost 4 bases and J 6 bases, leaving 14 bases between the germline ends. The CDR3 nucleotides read TGTGCCAGCAGTGGGGTACAGGGCTCGGATACGCAGTATTTT. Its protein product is CASSGVQGSDTQYF.

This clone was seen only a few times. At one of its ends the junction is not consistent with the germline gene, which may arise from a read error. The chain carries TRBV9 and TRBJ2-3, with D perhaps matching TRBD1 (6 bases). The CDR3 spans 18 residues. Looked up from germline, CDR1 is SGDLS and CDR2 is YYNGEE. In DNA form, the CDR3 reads TGTGCCAGCAGCCCTCCCTGGGGGCAGGGTGCGCACACAAATACGCAGTATTTT. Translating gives CASSPPWGQGAHTNTQYF.

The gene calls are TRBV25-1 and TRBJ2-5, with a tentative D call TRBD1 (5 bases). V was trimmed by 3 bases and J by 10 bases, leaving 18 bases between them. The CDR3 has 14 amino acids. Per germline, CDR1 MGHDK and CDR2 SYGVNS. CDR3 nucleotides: TGTGCCAGCAGTGACCGGACACTACCAAGGTTCCAGTACTTC. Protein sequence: CASSDRTLPRFQYF.

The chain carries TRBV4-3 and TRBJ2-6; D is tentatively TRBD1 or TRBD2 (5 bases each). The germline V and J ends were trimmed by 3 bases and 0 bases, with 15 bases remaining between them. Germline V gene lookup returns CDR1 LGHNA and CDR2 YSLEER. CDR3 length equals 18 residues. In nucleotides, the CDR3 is TGCGCCAGCAGCCACGAAGACGGGGCGAGCTCTGGGGCCAACGTCCTGACTTTC. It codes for CASSHEDGASSGANVLTF.